These 10 T cell receptor beta chains share one sample of origin, sequenced in a study of cytomegalovirus exposure and HLA in healthy donors. Primers: 60 Vbeta forward and 13 Jbeta reverse. The method was immunoSEQ multiplex PCR; TCRdb's version includes in-frame clones alone and lacks a portion of them. The sample includes some 98,000 clones, roughly 70% of them seen just once. Material for sequencing was PBMCs. These receptors were taken from a man aged 50-60 years in good health and CMV-seronegative.

This chain links TRBV28 with TRBJ2-1, with TRBD2 as a possible D gene (6 bases). Germline V lookup: CDR1 MDHEN, CDR2 SYDVKM. The ends were cut back, 5 bases at V and 5 bases at J, with 19 bases in the middle. The length of the CDR3 is 16 residues. The CDR3: CASSLPSEGKNNEQFF. The CDR3 DNA follows: TGTGCCAGCAGTCTCCCTAGCGAGGGAAAAAACAATGAGCAGTTCTTC.

Only one count was recorded for this clone. The chain links TRBV7-2 to TRBJ2-7; 7 bases agree with TRBD1. This CDR3 spans 14 amino acids. Germline trimming cut 5 bases from V and 4 bases from J; bases unmatched to any gene: 8. Germline CDR1 SGHTA, CDR2 FQGNSA. CDR3 bases: TGTGCCAGCAGCCCGGGACAGATCCGGTACGAGCAGTACTTC. This gives the protein CASSPGQIRYEQYF. The full variable domain, completed using reference TRBV7-2 and TRBJ2-7, is GAGVSQSPSNKVTEKGKDVELRCDPISGHTALYWYRQSLGQGLEFLIYFQGNSAPDKSGLPSDRFSAERTGGSVSTLTIQRTQQEDSAVYLCASSPGQIRYEQYFGPGTRLTVT.

The rearrangement uses TRBV4-2 and TRBJ2-5; a weak D match, TRBD2 (6 bases). Germline lookup yields CDR1 LGHNA and CDR2 YNFKEQ. Deletions cut 1 base from V and 2 bases from J, with 17 bases between. The CDR3 loop spans 17 amino acids. CDR3 nucleotides: TGTGCCAGCAGCCAAGGTGCTGCCCGGGACTCACAAGAGACCCAGTACTTC. Its translation: CASSQGAARDSQETQYF.

This chain connects TRBV5-1 to TRBJ1-1, with 8 positions matching TRBD1. Looked up from germline, CDR1 is SGHRS and CDR2 is YFSETQ. Trimming cost V 4 bases and J 1 base; bases outside gene matches: 3. This CDR3 contains 14 residues. DNA for the CDR3: TGCGCCAGCAGCGCCGGGACAGGGAACACTGAAGCTTTCTTT. Its protein is CASSAGTGNTEAFF.

The chain employs TRBV6-5 and TRBJ2-7, with 7 nucleotides matching TRBD2. Germline CDR1 MNHEY, CDR2 SVGAGI. V shed 0 bases and J 6 bases; nucleotides not matched to a gene: 11. This CDR3 contains 16 residues. CDR3 sequence (DNA): TGTGCCAGCAGTTACTCAGACCGCCTGGGACTACGCGAGCAGTACTTC. Protein product: CASSYSDRLGLREQYF.

This rearrangement joins TRBV14 to TRBJ1-6; D might be TRBD1 (5 bases). Germline CDR1 is SGHDN and CDR2 is FVKESK. V dropped 1 base and J dropped 0 bases, with 10 bases sitting between them. CDR3 length equals 17 residues. For the CDR3, the DNA is TGTGCCAGCAGCCAAGGGCAGGGTGGCTCCTATAATTCACCCCTCCACTTT. As protein: CASSQGQGGSYNSPLHF.

The chain has TRBV6-1 and TRBJ1-1; 10 bases align to TRBD1. The CDR3 length is 14 residues. From germline, CDR1 is MNHNS and CDR2 SASEGT. Unmatched junction bases numbered 5, after V lost 4 bases and J lost 6 bases. This CDR3 reads CASSGGQGRSEAFF. CDR3 nucleotides: TGTGCCAGCAGTGGGGGACAGGGGAGGTCTGAAGCTTTCTTT.

This chain connects TRBV11-2 to TRBJ2-5; a possible D gene is TRBD2 (6 bases). CDR1 and CDR2 from the germline V gene are SGHAT and FQNNGV. V shed 1 base and J shed 5 bases, with 14 bases lying between them. This CDR3 has 15 residues. The CDR3 coding sequence is TGTGCCAGCAGCTTAGGGGCATCGGGGAGGGAGACCCAGTACTTC. Its translation: CASSLGASGRETQYF.

As to this clone: A junction boundary mismatches the germline segment, possibly from a read error. The V call is TRBV28, the J call TRBJ2-7, with a possible D match to TRBD2 (5 bases). The germline V gene encodes CDR1 MDHEN and CDR2 SYDVKM. The CDR3 is 14 residues long. CDR3 bases: TGTGCCAGCACTCTGACACCCCAAAGCGGAAAAGGCGTCTTC. This translates into CASTLTPQSGKGVF. The variable domain in full, with the rest retrieved from reference TRBV28 and TRBJ2-7, is DVKVTQSSRYLVKRTGEKVFLECVQDMDHENMFWYRQDPGLGLRLIYFSYDVKMKEKGDIPEGYSVSREKKERFSLILESASTNQTSMYLCASTLTPQSGKGVFGPGTRLTVT.

The chain recombines TRBV6-1 with TRBJ2-7; TRBD2 might be the D (6 bases). Germline V CDR1 and CDR2: MNHNS, SASEGT. The CDR3 runs to 14 residues. V was cut by 5 bases and J by 1 base, with 12 bases left in between. CDR3 DNA sequence: TGTGCCAGCAGTACCCCTGGGGGGTCCTACGAGCAGTACTTC. It yields the protein CASSTPGGSYEQYF.